Listed below are T cell receptor beta chains from one sample, sequenced in a study of blood T cell repertoires in COVID-19. Produced via immunoSEQ multiplex PCR; TCRdb's table is partial and in-frame only. This sample has about 270,000 clones, with roughly 88% found just once. The sequencing input was PBMCs or T cells enriched from blood (not recorded which). The receptors derive from a middle-aged woman with acute COVID-19. Each CDR3 is given with its conserved first and last residue. The D gene is left open where the match is weak. Only some rows state a clone size, as once, few, many or a class for expanded clones.

size,V,D,J,DNA,CDR3
.,TRBV5-4,TRBD2,TRBJ2-1,TGTGCCAGCAGCTTAGCTAGCGGGACGAATGAGCAGTTCTTC,CASSLASGTNEQFF
.,TRBV2,TRBD1,TRBJ2-7,TGTGCCAGCAGTGACCACTTCCGGGACAGGGCCTACGAGCAGTACTTC,CASSDHFRDRAYEQYF
.,TRBV11-3,.,TRBJ1-1,TGTGCCAGCAGCTTTTTAGACAGAAACACTGAAGCTTTCTTT,CASSFLDRNTEAFF
.,TRBV9,TRBD1,TRBJ2-7,TGTGCCAGCAGCGCCACCGGGACAGGGGGCTCCTACGAGCAGTACTTC,CASSATGTGGSYEQYF
once,TRBV5-5,TRBD1,TRBJ1-5,TGTGCCAGCAGCTTGGGGTTAGGGGGCTATCAGCCCCAGCATTTT,CASSLGLGGYQPQHF
.,TRBV9,.,TRBJ1-3,TGTGCCAGCAGCGTAGGACAGTCGGGAAACACCATATATTTT,CASSVGQSGNTIYF
.,TRBV13,TRBD1,TRBJ1-1,TGTGCCAGCAGCTTACGTGGGACAGGGAAGGAAGCTTTCTTT,CASSLRGTGKEAFF
.,TRBV18,TRBD1,TRBJ2-7,TGTGCCAGCTCACTCCGACAGGGGGCTATGGGAGAGCAGTACTTC,CASSLRQGAMGEQYF
.,TRBV9,.,TRBJ2-1,TGTGCCAGCAGCCCCGGTGGGAGCGACCACAATGAGCAGTTCTTC,CASSPGGSDHNEQFF
.,TRBV5-6,.,TRBJ1-2,TGTGCCAGCAGCCCCGTCTTTGCAGGCAACTATGGCTACACCTTC,CASSPVFAGNYGYTF
.,TRBV5-1,.,TRBJ2-7,TGCGCCAGCAGCAAGGACGGGAACCCCTACGAGCAGTACTTC,CASSKDGNPYEQYF
.,TRBV6-5,TRBD2,TRBJ2-7,TGTGCCAGCAGTTACTTCCTAGCGGGGGGGACCTACGAGCAGTACTTC,CASSYFLAGGTYEQYF
.,TRBV29-1,.,TRBJ1-1,TGCAGCGTTGAAGGAAAGGGAGGATTGAACACTGAAGCTTTCTTT,CSVEGKGGLNTEAFF
once,TRBV11-2,.,TRBJ1-4,TGTGCCAGCAGCTTGGGTTGGGGGCTCCAGTTTTTT,CASSLGWGLQFF
.,TRBV7-2,TRBD2,TRBJ2-3,TGTGCCAGCAGCTCCGCCGGGACTAGTATCACAAATACGCAGTATTTT,CASSSAGTSITNTQYF
.,TRBV4-1,.,TRBJ1-2,TGCGCCAGCAGCCAAGAGGGTAGGAGGGAAGGCTACACCTTC,CASSQEGRREGYTF
.,TRBV12-3/TRBV12-4,.,TRBJ2-7,TGTGCCAGCAGTCTCCAGGTGGCCTACGAGCAGTACTTC,CASSLQVAYEQYF
once,TRBV27,.,TRBJ2-3,TGTGCCAGCAGTTTAGGACTTATTACAGATACGCAGTATTTT,CASSLGLITDTQYF
.,TRBV10-3,.,TRBJ2-7,TGTGCCATCAGTGAGTCTGAGTACGAGCAGTACTTC,CAISESEYEQYF
.,TRBV28,.,TRBJ1-3,TGTGCCAGCAGTCCCACCCAGCTCGGGGGAAACACCATATATTTT,CASSPTQLGGNTIYF
.,TRBV28,TRBD1,TRBJ1-5,TGTGCCAGCAGCCCCCCAGGCAGGGGGCAGAGGGGTCAGCCCCAGCATTTT,CASSPPGRGQRGQPQHF
.,TRBV7-9,TRBD2,TRBJ2-3,TGTGCCAGCAGCTTCCAGAGCGGGGCAGGGACAGATACGCAGTATTTT,CASSFQSGAGTDTQYF
.,TRBV28,.,TRBJ1-1,TGTGCCAGCAGTTCTGGGGCCCTGAACACTGAAGCTTTCTTT,CASSSGALNTEAFF
.,TRBV11-1,.,TRBJ2-2,TGTGCCAGCAGCGCAGGGCGTTCGGGCGGGGAGCTGTTTTTT,CASSAGRSGGELFF
.,TRBV6-5,TRBD1,TRBJ2-5,TGTGCCAGCAGAAACAGGGGACAAGAGACCCAGTACTTC,CASRNRGQETQYF
.,TRBV3-1/TRBV3-2,.,TRBJ2-1,TGTGCCAGCAGCCAAGCTGGTTTAGCGGACAATGAGCAGTTCTTC,CASSQAGLADNEQFF
.,TRBV4-2,.,TRBJ2-7,TGTGCCAGCAGCCCGTCCGCGGGAGAGCAGTACTTC,CASSPSAGEQYF
few,TRBV7-6,TRBD1,TRBJ1-2,TGTGCCAGCAGCGCAAACAGGGGGCTGAACTATGGCTACACCTTC,CASSANRGLNYGYTF
.,TRBV27,.,TRBJ1-5,TGTGCCAGCAGCGGACAAGGCAAAAATAGCAATCAGCCCCAGCATTTT,CASSGQGKNSNQPQHF
.,TRBV6-5,.,TRBJ1-1,TGTGCCAGCTCAAAAAAGCACAGGAACACTGAAGCTTTCTTT,CASSKKHRNTEAFF
.,TRBV2,TRBD1,TRBJ1-1,TGTGCCAGCAGACGACAGGGTACTCCTGAAGCTTTCTTT,CASRRQGTPEAFF
.,TRBV30,TRBD2,TRBJ2-3,TGTGCCTGGAGTGTACAGCGGGGGGTCGATACGCAGTATTTT,CAWSVQRGVDTQYF
.,TRBV30,.,TRBJ1-5,TGTGCCTGGAGTGTTAACAGTTATAGCAATCAGCCCCAGCATTTT,CAWSVNSYSNQPQHF
.,TRBV10-3,.,TRBJ1-1,TGTGCCATCAGTGAAGGCCGGGGGAATGAAGCTTTCTTT,CAISEGRGNEAFF
.,TRBV12-3/TRBV12-4,TRBD2,TRBJ2-5,TGTGCCAGCAACGCGGGACTAGTAGAGACCCAGTACTTC,CASNAGLVETQYF
once,TRBV27,TRBD1,TRBJ1-6,TGTGCCACCTGCGAACAGGGGGGCAATTCACCCCTCCACTTT,CATCEQGGNSPLHF
.,TRBV24-1,TRBD1,TRBJ2-7,TGTGCCACCGGGACAGCCTACTCCTACGAGCAGTACTTC,CATGTAYSYEQYF
.,TRBV6-5,.,TRBJ1-3,TGTGCCAGCAGTTACGACGGAGGAGGGAGTGGCACCATATATTTT,CASSYDGGGSGTIYF
.,TRBV7-9,.,TRBJ2-7,TGTGCCAGCAGCTCGGACTTCTACGAGCAGTACTTC,CASSSDFYEQYF
.,TRBV11-3,.,TRBJ2-7,TGTGCCAGCAGAAAGGGGGAGCGGGACTACGAGCAGTACTTC,CASRKGERDYEQYF
.,TRBV3-1/TRBV3-2,.,TRBJ1-1,TGTGCCAGCAGTCGAACAGAAGGCACTGAAGCTTTCTTT,CASSRTEGTEAFF
once,TRBV7-9,.,TRBJ1-4,TGTGCCAGCAGCCCTAGTGATCAAAAACTGTTTTTT,CASSPSDQKLFF
.,TRBV24-1,TRBD1,TRBJ1-2,TGTGCCACCAGTGATGCGGGACAGGGGGCGCGTGGCTACACCTTC,CATSDAGQGARGYTF
.,TRBV9,TRBD2,TRBJ2-1,TGTGCCAGCAGCGTAGAGGGCGGGAGGGCCCATGAGCAGTTCTTC,CASSVEGGRAHEQFF
few,TRBV7-9,.,TRBJ1-1,TGTGCCAGCAGCTTAGACGGGGCAGGGGCCGACACTGAAGCTTTCTTT,CASSLDGAGADTEAFF
.,TRBV10-3,.,TRBJ2-7,TGTGCCATCAGTGAGTCTACACAGGGTTACTACGAGCAGTACTTC,CAISESTQGYYEQYF
.,TRBV28,.,TRBJ1-4,TGTGCCAGCAGTTTCACGGGAGGGGATGAAAAACTGTTTTTT,CASSFTGGDEKLFF
.,TRBV30,TRBD2,TRBJ2-1,TGTGCCTGGAGTGAATCGATCTATGGGGGGGATGAGCAGTTCTTC,CAWSESIYGGDEQFF
.,TRBV24-1,.,TRBJ1-6,TGTGCCACCAGTGATTACAGGGTTTTACGAAATTCACCCCTCCACTTT,CATSDYRVLRNSPLHF
.,TRBV28,.,TRBJ1-2,TGTGCCAGCTCGGACTTGGGCTATGGCTACACCTTC,CASSDLGYGYTF
.,TRBV10-1,TRBD2,TRBJ2-3,TGCGCCAGCAGTGAGCTTCTAGCGGGAGTAGGCACAGATACGCAGTATTTT,CASSELLAGVGTDTQYF